Each of the 30 T cell receptor beta chains below was sequenced from the same sample in a study of cytomegalovirus exposure and HLA in healthy donors. Researchers ran the PCR with 60 Vbeta and 13 Jbeta primers. Produced via immunoSEQ multiplex PCR; TCRdb's table is partial and in-frame only. The sample includes 150,000 or so clones. Sequencing input: PBMCs. These receptor sequences come from a woman aged 55-75 years in good health and CMV-seronegative.

The V and J genes are TRBV19 and TRBJ2-2; D is uncertain. The germline V gene encodes CDR1 LNHDA and CDR2 SQIVND (reference sequence). The V end lost 1 base, the J end lost 1 base, and 4 bases lay between the germline ends. CDR3 length: 14 amino acids. CDR3 loop: CASSIGGNTGELFF. Here the CDR3 DNA reads TGTGCCAGTAGTATAGGAGGGAACACCGGGGAGCTGTTTTTT.

The rearrangement uses TRBV7-6 and TRBJ1-5; TRBD1 might be the D (6 bases). This CDR3 contains 14 residues. Germline loops: CDR1 SGHVS, CDR2 FNYEAQ. The V gene lost 5 bases and the J gene lost 2 bases, with 10 bases spanning the gap. CDR3 bases: TGTGCCAGCAGCCAGACAGGCGGCAATCAGCCCCAGCATTTT. It translates to CASSQTGGNQPQHF.

With respect to this clone: This CDR3 is also generated by other DNA sequences in the sample. V is TRBV10-1 and J is TRBJ2-1; D is unresolved. The CDR3 loop spans 12 amino acids. Germline CDR1 WNHNN, CDR2 SYGVQD (reference sequence). V lost 4 bases to trimming and J lost 4 bases, with 5 bases between them. CDR3 loop: CASSAGYNEQFF. The CDR3 DNA reads as TGCGCCAGCAGTGCCGGTTACAATGAGCAGTTCTTC.

The chain has TRBV2 and TRBJ2-1, with 7 bases lining up with TRBD2. This CDR3 region has 15 residues. V was pared by 8 bases and J by 6 bases, with 13 bases of the junction left unmatched. Germline V lookup: CDR1 SNHLY, CDR2 FYNNEI. The DNA of the CDR3 is TGTGCCAGCGAGATCCAGCGGGAAATTTTCAATGAGCAGTTCTTC. This codes for CASEIQREIFNEQFF.

V usage is TRBV10-3 and J usage is TRBJ1-1; 7 bases align to TRBD1. The CDR3 loop spans 12 amino acids. The germline CDR1 and CDR2 sequences are ENHRY and SYGVKD. J was trimmed by 5 bases and V by 6 bases; bases with no gene match: 3. The CDR3 region has the DNA TGTGCCATCAGCAGACAGGGTACTGAAGCTTTCTTT. This sequence encodes CAISRQGTEAFF.

V and J are TRBV19 and TRBJ1-1; 7 bases are a match to TRBD1. The CDR3 length is 10 residues. The trim removed 10 bases at V and 11 bases at J, leaving 7 bases unmatched. Germline CDR1 LNHDA, CDR2 SQIVND (reference sequence). The DNA of the CDR3 is TGTGCCACCTTAGGGGGCATGGCTTTCTTT. Its protein product is CATLGGMAFF.

The chain employs TRBV18 and TRBJ1-1; D possibly corresponds to TRBD1 (5 bases). The length of the CDR3 is 14 residues. CDR1 KGHSH and CDR2 LQKENI come from the germline V gene. The germline V and J ends were trimmed by 2 bases and 1 base, with 8 bases remaining between them. The CDR3 DNA sequence: TGTGCCAGCTCACCAATCCAGGGGAACACTGAAGCTTTCTTT. Amino acids: CASSPIQGNTEAFF. Drawing the rest from reference TRBV18 and TRBJ1-1, the complete variable domain is NAGVMQNPRHLVRRRGQEARLRCSPMKGHSHVYWYRQLPEEGLKFMVYLQKENIIDESGMPKERFSAEFPKEGPSILRIQQVVRGDSAAYFCASSPIQGNTEAFFGQGTRLTVV.

V gene TRBV2 combines with J gene TRBJ1-6; TRBD1 is a possible D gene (6 bases). The germline V and J ends were trimmed by 8 bases and 9 bases, with 14 bases remaining between them. The CDR3 runs to 13 residues. Germline lookup yields CDR1 SNHLY and CDR2 FYNNEI. The CDR3 is CASWGGLSSPLHF. DNA of the CDR3: TGTGCCAGCTGGGGGGGGCTGAGTTCACCCCTCCACTTT.

This chain connects TRBV5-5 to TRBJ2-2; D gene unclear. Germline V lookup: CDR1 SGHKS, CDR2 YYEKEE (reference sequence). The CDR3 spans 13 residues. Trimming cost V 0 bases and J 6 bases, with 6 bases left between them. In DNA form, the CDR3 reads TGTGCCAGCAGCTTGGAACAGCCCGGGGAGCTGTTTTTT. Translated, it gives CASSLEQPGELFF. Drawing the rest from reference TRBV5-5 and TRBJ2-2, the complete variable domain is DAGVTQSPTHLIKTRGQQVTLRCSPISGHKSVSWYQQVLGQGPQFIFQYYEKEERGRGNFPDRFSARQFPNYSSELNVNALLLGDSALYLCASSLEQPGELFFGEGSRLTVL.

This sequence joins TRBV9 and TRBJ1-1; D perhaps matches TRBD1 (6 bases). The CDR3 is made up of 13 amino acids. V was pared by 0 bases and J by 7 bases, with 10 bases between. Germline V gene lookup returns CDR1 SGDLS and CDR2 YYNGEE. The CDR3 sequence is CASSVEGVGEAFF. The DNA of the CDR3 is TGTGCCAGCAGCGTAGAGGGGGTTGGTGAAGCTTTCTTT. The entire variable domain, with the rest obtained from reference TRBV9 and TRBJ1-1, is as follows: DSGVTQTPKHLITATGQRVTLRCSPRSGDLSVYWYQQSLDQGLQFLIQYYNGEERAKGNILERFSAQQFPDLHSELNLSSLELGDSALYFCASSVEGVGEAFFGQGTRLTVV.

This chain connects TRBV9 to TRBJ2-1; unclear D gene. CDR1 is SGDLS and CDR2 is YYNGEE in the germline V gene. The CDR3 totals 14 residues. Trimming cost V 2 bases and J 2 bases, with 8 bases left between them. The CDR3 DNA is TGTGCCAGCAGCGTTTCCAGTACCTACAATGAGCAGTTCTTC. The encoded protein is CASSVSSTYNEQFF.

The gene calls are TRBV7-3 and TRBJ2-3; possibly TRBD1 for D (7 bases). The CDR3 sequence is 17 residues long. The germline CDR1 and CDR2 sequences are SGHTA and FQGTGA. With 5 bases removed from V and 1 base from J, the gap between germline ends came to 19 bases. The chain's CDR3 is CASSRDSSRGGTDTQYF. The CDR3, as DNA: TGTGCCAGCAGCCGGGACAGCTCGAGGGGGGGCACAGATACGCAGTATTTT.

This chain joins TRBV11-2 and TRBJ2-1, with 10 bases that match TRBD1. From germline, CDR1 is SGHAT and CDR2 FQNNGV. V gave up 7 bases and J gave up 1 base; unmatched junction bases: 13. The CDR3 runs 18 residues. DNA for the CDR3: TGTGCCAGCACCCTTTCGAAGACAGGGGGCCGGTCCTACAATGAGCAGTTCTTC. It is translated as CASTLSKTGGRSYNEQFF.

The CDR3 nucleotides are TGTGCCAGCAGCTTAGCGGACAGGGAAGGGGATACGCAGTATTTT. It encodes CASSLADREGDTQYF. The chain couples TRBV11-2 to TRBJ2-3; 8 bases align to TRBD1. In germline, CDR1 is SGHAT, CDR2 FQNNGV. J gave up 6 bases and V 1 base, and 6 bases lay outside the gene matches. This CDR3 has 15 residues.

J is TRBJ2-3 and V is TRBV7-6; D is ambiguous. This CDR3 region has 14 residues. V was trimmed by 5 bases and J by 5 bases, leaving 14 bases between them. Looked up from germline, CDR1 is SGHVS and CDR2 is FNYEAQ. This chain's CDR3 is CASSVSGMRDTQYF. DNA for the CDR3: TGTGCCAGCAGCGTTTCTGGTATGCGAGATACGCAGTATTTT. Variable domain in full (rest from reference TRBV7-6 and TRBJ2-3): GAGVSQSPRYKVTKRGQDVALRCDPISGHVSLYWYRQALGQGPEFLTYFNYEAQQDKSGLPNDRFSAERPEGSISTLTIQRTEQRDSAMYRCASSVSGMRDTQYFGPGTRLTVL.

The CDR3 DNA reads TGTGCCAGCAGCGTCCTAGCGGGAGGGTTGTACGAGCAGTACTTC. This gives the protein CASSVLAGGLYEQYF. The chain recombines TRBV9 with TRBJ2-7; 12 bases agree with TRBD2. The CDR3 covers 15 residues. Germline trimming cut 2 bases from V and 4 bases from J; bases unmatched to any gene: 4. Germline V gives CDR1 SGDLS, CDR2 YYNGEE.

The chain uses TRBV5-1 and TRBJ2-1; D gene ambiguous. Germline V gene data show CDR1 as SGHRS and CDR2 as YFSETQ. Trimming shortened V by 6 bases and J by 7 bases, and 23 bases separated the two germline ends. The CDR3 is 16 amino acids. In DNA, the CDR3 is TGCGCCAGCACTCCTGTTTTCGCGTCGGTCTTGAATGAGCAGTTCTTC. It yields the protein CASTPVFASVLNEQFF.

The V and J genes are TRBV6-5 and TRBJ1-2; TRBD1 agrees at 10 bases. The CDR3 is 14 residues long. CDR1 and CDR2 (germline): MNHEY, SVGAGI. V gave up 6 bases and J gave up 5 bases; unmatched junction bases: 6. The chain's CDR3 is CASRTGTGAYGYTF. Written as DNA, the CDR3 is TGTGCCAGCAGGACCGGGACAGGGGCGTATGGCTACACCTTC.

The gene calls are TRBV25-1 and TRBJ2-3; 12 nucleotides match TRBD2. The CDR3 sequence is 15 residues long. The J segment lost 1 base and the V segment lost 4 bases, leaving 0 bases of the junction unmatched. The germline CDR1 and CDR2 sequences are MGHDK and SYGVNS. CDR3 bases: TGTGCCAGCAGTGGACTAGCGGGGGGCACAGATACGCAGTATTTT. This encodes CASSGLAGGTDTQYF.

The chain links TRBV9 to TRBJ1-1; TRBD1 is a possible D gene (6 bases). The CDR3 covers 15 residues. The V gene's germline CDR1 is SGDLS and CDR2 YYNGEE. Trimming removed 4 bases at V and 0 bases at J, with 13 bases between. CDR3 sequence (DNA): TGTGCCAGCAGCATCTCCGGGACAATGAACACTGAAGCTTTCTTT. Translated, it gives CASSISGTMNTEAFF.

This rearrangement joins TRBV27 to TRBJ2-1, with no clear D. Germline assignment: CDR1 MNHEY and CDR2 SMNVEV (reference sequence). Trimming pared 3 bases from V and 0 bases from J, leaving 6 bases between. The CDR3 totals 14 residues. The CDR3 DNA follows: TGTGCCAGCAGTTTGAGGAGCTCCTACAATGAGCAGTTCTTC. It is translated as CASSLRSSYNEQFF.

V gene TRBV2 combines with J gene TRBJ1-5; D remains unclear. Per the germline V gene, CDR1 is SNHLY and CDR2 is FYNNEI. Trimming removed 0 bases from V and 5 bases from J, with 8 bases in between. This CDR3 has 14 amino acids. The CDR3 here is CASSEAGGDQPQHF. The CDR3 nucleotides read TGTGCCAGCAGTGAAGCGGGAGGCGATCAGCCCCAGCATTTT. The variable domain in full, completed from reference TRBV2 and TRBJ1-5, reads EPEVTQTPSHQVTQMGQEVILRCVPISNHLYFYWYRQILGQKVEFLVSFYNNEISEKSEIFDDQFSVERPDGSNFTLKIRSTKLEDSAMYFCASSEAGGDQPQHFGDGTRLSIL.

The chain links TRBV5-1 to TRBJ1-6; D is ambiguous. V lost 5 bases, J lost 5 bases, and 14 bases lay in between. Germline CDR1 reads SGHRS; CDR2 reads YFSETQ. The CDR3 length is 15 residues. The CDR3 DNA reads as TGCGCCAGCAGAACGGGAGCCATTGATAATTCACCCCTCCACTTT. It is translated as CASRTGAIDNSPLHF.

The chain is built from TRBV7-2 and TRBJ2-1; 9 positions match TRBD1. V lost 2 bases and J lost 6; bases outside the gene matches: 8. Per germline, CDR1 SGHTA and CDR2 FQGNSA. CDR3 size: 16 residues. The CDR3 DNA reads TGTGCCAGCAGCTTATCCGGGACAGGGAGGAGCAATGAGCAGTTCTTC. Translating gives CASSLSGTGRSNEQFF. The full variable domain, with the rest looked up from reference TRBV7-2 and TRBJ2-1, is GAGVSQSPSNKVTEKGKDVELRCDPISGHTALYWYRQSLGQGLEFLIYFQGNSAPDKSGLPSDRFSAERTGGSVSTLTIQRTQQEDSAVYLCASSLSGTGRSNEQFFGPGTRLTVL.

The gene calls are TRBV5-4 and TRBJ1-2; D perhaps matches TRBD1 (5 bases). There are 15 residues in the CDR3. CDR1 and CDR2 (germline): SGHNT, YYREEE (reference sequence). Trimming took 6 bases from V and 4 from J, leaving 19 bases between them. The CDR3 DNA sequence: TGTGCCAGCAACGCATTAGGGGAATATGGCTATGGCTACACCTTC. Protein sequence: CASNALGEYGYGYTF.

The genes are TRBV10-3 and TRBJ2-3; 9 bases line up with TRBD1. The germline gives CDR1 ENHRY, CDR2 SYGVKD. The CDR3 is made up of 16 amino acids. Unmatched junction bases numbered 6, after V lost 0 bases and J lost 5 bases. The CDR3 reads CAISESGTGWEDTQYF. The CDR3 coding sequence is TGTGCCATCAGTGAGTCGGGGACAGGGTGGGAAGATACGCAGTATTTT.

V and J are TRBV6-6 and TRBJ1-1; TRBD1 might be the D (5 bases). Germline lookup yields CDR1 MNHNY and CDR2 SVGAGI (reference sequence). There are 15 residues in the CDR3. V was shortened by 0 bases and J by 4 bases, with 12 bases between the two germline ends. This CDR3 is CASSYSLGPSTEAFF. CDR3 DNA sequence: TGTGCCAGCAGTTACTCATTGGGGCCGTCCACTGAAGCTTTCTTT.

The J gene is TRBJ2-3, the V gene TRBV9, with D unresolved. V shed 3 bases and J shed 3 bases, with 5 bases lying between them. Looked up from germline, CDR1 is SGDLS and CDR2 is YYNGEE. The CDR3 contains 12 residues. CDR3 sequence: CASSARTDTQYF. CDR3 coding DNA: TGTGCCAGCAGCGCGAGGACAGATACGCAGTATTTT. Filled out from reference TRBV9 and TRBJ2-3, the complete variable domain reads DSGVTQTPKHLITATGQRVTLRCSPRSGDLSVYWYQQSLDQGLQFLIQYYNGEERAKGNILERFSAQQFPDLHSELNLSSLELGDSALYFCASSARTDTQYFGPGTRLTVL.

In nucleotides, the CDR3 is TGTGCCAGCAGCTGGCTAGCGGGTCACGCAGATACGCAGTATTTT. Protein product: CASSWLAGHADTQYF. The chain links TRBV7-3 to TRBJ2-3; 8 nucleotides agree with TRBD2. The CDR3 consists of 15 residues. J lost 4 bases, V lost 4 bases, and 7 bases had no gene match. The V gene's germline CDR1 is SGHTA and CDR2 FQGTGA.

The V call is TRBV19, the J call TRBJ1-5; 8 bases are a match to TRBD1. V was clipped by 7 bases and J by 9 bases; unmatched bases: 11. There are 14 residues in the CDR3. Germline V gene data show CDR1 as LNHDA and CDR2 as SQIVND (reference sequence). CDR3 DNA sequence: TGTGCCAGTACCCTGGGACAGGCTGAAGGGCCCCAGCATTTT. Its protein is CASTLGQAEGPQHF. The variable domain in full, completed from reference TRBV19 and TRBJ1-5, reads DGGITQSPKYLFRKEGQNVTLSCEQNLNHDAMYWYRQDPGQGLRLIYYSQIVNDFQKGDIAEGYSVSREKKESFPLTVTSAQKNPTAFYLCASTLGQAEGPQHFGDGTRLSIL.